The present T cell receptor beta chain was sequenced within a study of shared clonotypes between healthy human individuals. In the study overall: The people who gave samples were two women and three men aged 18 to 49.

TCRdb's copy holds only in-frame clones and misses some; the assay was immunoSEQ multiplex PCR. Counted here are some 2,000,000 clones, 85% to 95% occurring once; the ten biggest clones make up roughly 0.13%. Remarks on this clone: No antigen is known for it.

CD45RA+ naive and CD45RA-negative memory subsets were separated from CD4+ cells. This CDR3 is built from 15 residues. Findings of the study overall: What limited the represented genetic and exposure-history diversity was the small number of donors.

The sequencing input was naive CD4+ T cells sorted from blood. Subset of the sample: CD45RA+ positively selected. The chain carries TRBV1 and TRBJ2-3; the table's D call, TRBD2, was not checked against the DNA. TRBV1 is labeled a pseudogene. This clonotype was sampled from a man between 18 and 35 years old in good health. The CDR3 loop reads CTIYSVGTYTDTQYF. In nucleotides, the CDR3 is TGCACCATATACTCGGTTGGGACTTACACAGATACGCAGTATTTT.